This TCR beta chain was sequenced in a study of OX40 agonist ivuxolimab in advanced cancers. General study findings and limits: More expanded clones were found, on average, in CD8+ than in CD4+ T cells.

Profiling relied on immunoSEQ multiplex PCR, and the TCRdb table lists in-frame clones only, not all of them. The sample consists of about 46,000 clones, roughly 80% of them appearing once. This clone came up once. As yet, its antigen is unknown. Autoimmune disease history or systemic immunosuppression meant exclusion. The CDR3 is 16 residues long. CDR1 is LGHNA, CDR2 YNFKEQ, per germline. V lost 2 bases and J lost 8, with 16 bases in between. The material sequenced was CD4+ or CD8+ T cells sorted from blood, taken in a trial of the OX40 agonist ivuxolimab. The source is an adult with an advanced solid tumor such as melanoma, head and neck, liver or kidney cancer. The rearrangement joins TRBV4-2 to TRBJ1-6; weak D call: TRBD1 (5 bases). The CDR3 loop reads CASSQTSRGGDSPLHF. CDR3 in DNA: TGTGCCAGCAGCCAAACTAGTCGGGGGGGGGATTCACCCCTCCACTTT.